These 18 T cell receptor beta chains were sequenced from one sample in a study of CD8+CD57+ T cells in acquired aplastic anemia. Genomic DNA templated the TCR beta VDJ and CDR3 profiling. One entry per CDR3 protein results from TCRdb running MiXCR on the reads. The table includes about 210,000 distinct CDR3 sequences, approximately 35% detected once. The sequenced sample was sorted CD4+, CD8+, or CD8+CD57+ T cells (not recorded which) from PBMCs. The receptors here all came from a human donor in good health, serving as a control.

Worth noting for this clonotype: A much more abundant neighbour one base away suggests this may be a read error. This chain connects TRBV30 to TRBJ1-2; D remains unclear. This CDR3 is built from 11 residues. Germline V gene data show CDR1 as GTSNPN and CDR2 as SVGIG (reference sequence). Trimming left V 2 bases short and J 2 bases short, with 3 bases between. CDR3 amino acids: CAWSLNYGYTF. In DNA, the CDR3 is TGTGCCTGGAGTTTGAACTATGGCTACACCTTC.

This rearrangement joins TRBV5-4 to TRBJ2-2; 11 bases line up with TRBD2. Germline V gives CDR1 SGHNT, CDR2 YYREEE (reference sequence). The CDR3 extends over 16 amino acids. V lost 0 bases, J lost 4 bases, and 2 bases stayed unmatched. The CDR3: CASSLVAGGTTGELFF. In nucleotides, the CDR3 is TGTGCCAGCAGCTTGGTAGCGGGAGGGACCACCGGGGAGCTGTTTTTT.

To note about this clonotype: One junction end does not reproduce the germline sequence, and a read error may be involved. CDR3 sequence: CASSQGTGVYEQYF. CDR3 in DNA: TGCGCCAGCAGCCAAGGGACAGGTGTCTACGAGCAGTACTTC. V usage is TRBV25-1 and J usage is TRBJ2-7; 8 nucleotides match TRBD1. The CDR3 has 14 amino acids. The V gene's germline CDR1 is MGHDK and CDR2 SYGVNS.

The chain has TRBV6-1 and TRBJ1-2; 9 nucleotides line up with TRBD1. Germline assignment: CDR1 MNHNS and CDR2 SASEGT. V trimming: 6 bases; J trimming: 8 bases; junction bases outside the gene matches: 13. This CDR3 contains 15 residues. DNA of the CDR3: TGTGCCAGCAGCCGGACAGGGGAGCAATTGCGGGGCTACACCTTC. Translated: CASSRTGEQLRGYTF.

V usage is TRBV11-2 and J usage is TRBJ2-7, with a weak D call TRBD1 (6 bases). Germline V gene sequence: CDR1 SGHAT, CDR2 FQNNGV. The CDR3 extends over 17 amino acids. Trimming cost V 5 bases and J 3 bases, with 23 bases left between them. Here the CDR3 reads CASSPLGAGTANYEQYF. The DNA of the CDR3 is TGTGCCAGCAGCCCCTTGGGGGCCGGGACGGCCAACTACGAGCAGTACTTC.

This clonotype was seen many times. V usage is TRBV15 and J usage is TRBJ1-2; no firm D call. CDR3 length: 15 residues. CDR1 LNHNV and CDR2 YYDKDF come from the germline V gene (reference sequence). V lost 0 bases to trimming and J lost 4 bases, with 12 bases between them. The CDR3 here is CATSRDYGVGYGYTF. CDR3 nucleotides: TGTGCCACCAGCAGAGATTACGGTGTTGGCTATGGCTACACCTTC.

With regard to this clonotype: An end of the junction differs from the germline gene, which may be a read error. The chain joins TRBV19 to TRBJ1-2, with D unresolved. From germline, CDR1 is LNHDA and CDR2 SQIVND (reference sequence). The CDR3 totals 8 residues. The CDR3 here is CASSIGSF. For the CDR3, the DNA is TGTGCCAGTAGTATAGGATCTTTC.

The chain links TRBV2 to TRBJ1-2; D is undetermined. CDR3 length equals 14 residues. The germline V and J ends were trimmed by 2 bases and 6 bases, with 13 bases remaining between them. From germline, CDR1 is SNHLY and CDR2 FYNNEI. CDR3 DNA sequence: TGTGCCAGCAGTGAAAGGCGGATCTTACATGGCTACACCTTC. Its protein is CASSERRILHGYTF.

The table lists this clonotype with a few counts. CDR3 region: CASSLAQGAGDTQYF. CDR3 coding DNA: TGTGCCAGCAGTTTAGCCCAGGGGGCCGGAGATACGCAGTATTTT. The V gene is TRBV12-3 or TRBV12-4, the J gene TRBJ2-3, with 8 bases fitting TRBD1. The CDR3 loop spans 15 amino acids. Unmatched junction bases numbered 4, after V lost 0 bases and J lost 5 bases.

This clonotype was seen many times. At one end, the junction sequence differs from germline, possibly due to a read error. The chain couples TRBV2 to TRBJ1-2; unclear D gene. The germline gives CDR1 SNHLY, CDR2 FYNNEI. The CDR3 consists of 14 residues. CDR3 protein: CASSEVELGGGCTF. DNA of the CDR3: TGTGCCAGCAGTGAAGTGGAACTGGGAGGTGGCTGCACCTTC.

On this clonotype itself: Since the CDR3 does not end with the conserved phenylalanine or tryptophan, this likely comes from a read error. Because the CDR3's place on the DNA is in doubt, the DNA is left out and the CDR3 is given as listed by TCRdb. The chain carries TRBV19 and TRBJ2-3; the table's D call of TRBD1 was not tested on the DNA. Per the germline V gene, CDR1 is LNHDA and CDR2 is SQIVND (reference sequence). The CDR3 region is 10 residues in length, termini included. The CDR3 loop is CASSIVGGYS.

This chain uses TRBV20-1 with TRBJ2-7, with D perhaps matching TRBD2 (5 bases). The CDR3 loop spans 14 amino acids. Germline V CDR1 and CDR2: DFQATT, SNEGSKA (reference sequence). Trimming stripped 0 bases from V and 0 bases from J, with 9 bases between. The CDR3 DNA follows: TGCAGTGCTAGAGATTACGGGGTCTCCTACGAGCAGTACTTC. Its protein is CSARDYGVSYEQYF.

The rearrangement joins TRBV19 to TRBJ2-1; 9 nucleotides match TRBD2. Trimming at V came to 3 bases and at J to 3 bases, leaving 12 bases not matched to a gene. Germline values: CDR1 LNHDA, CDR2 SQIVND (reference sequence). This CDR3 is built from 18 residues. CDR3 residues: CASSMLGLGGRGYNEQFF. The CDR3 DNA is TGTGCCAGTAGTATGCTGGGGCTAGGCGGGAGGGGCTACAATGAGCAGTTCTTC.

This clonotype was observed a few times. The CDR3 sequence is CASGLVLGAAWTGELFF. The DNA of the CDR3 is TGTGCTAGTGGTTTGGTACTCGGAGCCGCGTGGACCGGGGAGCTGTTTTTT. V is TRBV12-5 and J is TRBJ2-2, with D unclear. This CDR3 is built from 17 residues. Germline lookup yields CDR1 LGHNT and CDR2 FRNRAP. Between the trimmed V and J ends, which lost 0 bases and 5 bases, there was a span of 16 bases.

This clonotype was recorded at least ten times. The chain combines TRBV19 with TRBJ1-6, with a tentative D call TRBD1 (6 bases). Germline lookup yields CDR1 LNHDA and CDR2 SQIVND (reference sequence). The CDR3 has 16 residues. V gave up 1 base and J gave up 5 bases, with 12 bases separating them. The CDR3: CASSIGRGDNNSPLHF. CDR3 bases: TGTGCCAGTAGTATAGGCAGGGGAGATAATAATTCACCCCTCCACTTT. Based on the CDR3 plus reference TRBV19 and TRBJ1-6, the full variable domain is DGGITQSPKYLFRKEGQNVTLSCEQNLNHDAMYWYRQDPGQGLRLIYYSQIVNDFQKGDIAEGYSVSREKKESFPLTVTSAQKNPTAFYLCASSIGRGDNNSPLHFGNGTRLTVT.

This clonotype was seen a handful of times. V usage is TRBV27 and J usage is TRBJ2-2; D is possibly TRBD1 or TRBD2 (5 bases each). The CDR3 has 15 residues. Trimming shortened V by 4 bases and J by 5 bases, and 14 bases separated the two germline ends. Germline V gene lookup returns CDR1 MNHEY and CDR2 SMNVEV (reference sequence). CDR3 sequence reads: CASSYGTSGTGELFF. CDR3 in DNA: TGTGCCAGCAGTTACGGGACCAGCGGAACCGGGGAGCTGTTTTTT.

Ten or more counts support this clonotype. The chain carries TRBV11-1 and TRBJ1-3; 9 bases agree with TRBD1. Per the germline V gene, CDR1 is SGHAT and CDR2 is FQDESV (reference sequence). Trimming cost V 5 bases and J 10 bases; bases outside gene matches: 15. CDR3 length: 16 residues. CDR3 sequence (DNA): TGTGCCAGCAGCCCCACCCCGGGACAGGGTGGGGGGACCATATATTTT. It encodes CASSPTPGQGGGTIYF.

V gene TRBV6-1 combines with J gene TRBJ1-6, with 7 bases aligning to TRBD1. This CDR3 is 17 amino acids long. Germline V gene sequence: CDR1 MNHNS, CDR2 SASEGT. J lost 7 bases, V lost 8 bases, and 17 bases had no gene match. The CDR3 reads CASQGGEETLTNSPLHF. The CDR3 DNA reads as TGTGCCAGCCAGGGGGGCGAGGAAACTTTAACAAATTCACCCCTCCACTTT.